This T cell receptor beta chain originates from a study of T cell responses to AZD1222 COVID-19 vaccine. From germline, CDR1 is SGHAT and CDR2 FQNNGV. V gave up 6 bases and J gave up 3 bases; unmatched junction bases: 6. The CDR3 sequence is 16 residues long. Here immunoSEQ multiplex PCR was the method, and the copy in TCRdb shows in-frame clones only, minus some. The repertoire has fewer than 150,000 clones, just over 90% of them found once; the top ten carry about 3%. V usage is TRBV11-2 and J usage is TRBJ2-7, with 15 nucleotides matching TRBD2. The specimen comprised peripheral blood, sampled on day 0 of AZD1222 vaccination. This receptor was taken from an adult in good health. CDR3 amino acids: CASRPGTSGRIYEQYF. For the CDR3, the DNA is TGTGCCAGCAGGCCCGGGACTAGCGGGAGGATCTACGAGCAGTACTTC.